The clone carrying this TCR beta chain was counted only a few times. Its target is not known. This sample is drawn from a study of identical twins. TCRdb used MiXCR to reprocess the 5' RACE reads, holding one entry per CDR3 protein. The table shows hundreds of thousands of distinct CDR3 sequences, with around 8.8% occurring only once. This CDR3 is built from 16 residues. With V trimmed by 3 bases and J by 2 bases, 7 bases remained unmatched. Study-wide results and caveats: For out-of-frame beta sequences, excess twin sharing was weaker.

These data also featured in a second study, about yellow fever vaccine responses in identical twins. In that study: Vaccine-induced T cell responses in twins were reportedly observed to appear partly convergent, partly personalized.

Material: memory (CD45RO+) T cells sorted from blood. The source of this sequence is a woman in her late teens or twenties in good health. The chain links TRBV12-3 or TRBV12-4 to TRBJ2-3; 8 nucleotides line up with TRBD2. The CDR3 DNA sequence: TGTGCCAGCAGTTTTAGCGGCGGGGGGACCACAGATACGCAGTATTTT. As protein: CASSFSGGGTTDTQYF.